These T cell receptor beta chains were read from a single sample in a study of response to subunit inactivated influenza vaccine. Using its own MiXCR run on the RT-PCR reads, TCRdb lists one record per CDR3 protein. The sample records some 800,000 distinct CDR3 sequences, 21% being singletons. The sequenced sample was PBMCs from blood, obtained approximately 5 days after vaccination. The receptors here all came from a man in his fifties who received an inactivated influenza vaccine. CDR3s include the opening cysteine and the closing phenylalanine or tryptophan. The order of the fields is CDR3 protein, J gene, V gene.

CASSIGPANTEAFF TRBJ1-1 TRBV7-8
CASRRPMDGTSGITRDEQFF TRBJ2-1 TRBV11-1
CASSLGGLVYGSYEQYF TRBJ2-7 TRBV7-2
CSAPSPTSRLARELFF TRBJ2-2 TRBV20-1
CASRIRDRQETQYF TRBJ2-5 TRBV12-3/TRBV12-4
CASSQRSQETQYF TRBJ2-5 TRBV7-2
CASSPRLATSSYEQYF TRBJ2-7 TRBV7-2
CASRGTGGSDEQFF TRBJ2-1 TRBV6-1
CASSDFPRSDTQYF TRBJ2-3 TRBV2
CASSRRLLVEETQYF TRBJ2-5 TRBV4-3
CASSRWDVAYEQYF TRBJ2-7 TRBV7-9
CATSTNTDTQYF TRBJ2-3 TRBV10-3
CASSLQQTLLRGTQYF TRBJ2-5 TRBV7-2
CASSDPKTGPLAGGQSEQFF TRBJ2-1 TRBV25-1
CASSRSGRRTYEQYF TRBJ2-7 TRBV7-2
CASSTSGGYYNEQFF TRBJ2-1 TRBV5-1
CSVVDAGSEQYF TRBJ2-7 TRBV29-1
CASRGTIYEQYF TRBJ2-7 TRBV2
CSAGGLAGGNEQFF TRBJ2-1 TRBV20-1
CSASPSGIVSTDTQYF TRBJ2-3 TRBV20-1
CASRPTSGGAVDEQFF TRBJ2-1 TRBV3-1
CSARGDGNQPQHF TRBJ1-5 TRBV20-1
CSVLSRTGELFF TRBJ2-2 TRBV29-1
CASSLPETYEQYF TRBJ2-7 TRBV12-3/TRBV12-4
CASSPRAGGPNNEQFF TRBJ2-1 TRBV5-5
CASSVGLAGGYNEQFF TRBJ2-1 TRBV9
CSVALNSYNEQFF TRBJ2-1 TRBV29-1
CASSQGTSGGITGELFF TRBJ2-2 TRBV4-3
CASSLGAGEETQYF TRBJ2-5 TRBV12-3/TRBV12-4
CASSQGMGLAGRFAYEQYF TRBJ2-7 TRBV14
CASSPLWGADTQYF TRBJ2-3 TRBV6-1
CASRERGYEQYF TRBJ2-7 TRBV12-3/TRBV12-4
CSAATGRWGTDTQYF TRBJ2-3 TRBV20-1
CASAPYRLTTDTQYF TRBJ2-3 TRBV27
CAWSVGTGSYEQYF TRBJ2-7 TRBV30
CASSQVMGDSIYNEQFF TRBJ2-1 TRBV4-3
CSARGGRGLSSYEQYF TRBJ2-7 TRBV20-1
CASSPEGFAAGINTGELFF TRBJ2-2 TRBV11-1
CSVERRGAETQYF TRBJ2-5 TRBV29-1
CASSLEGLARHSIYEQYF TRBJ2-7 TRBV11-2